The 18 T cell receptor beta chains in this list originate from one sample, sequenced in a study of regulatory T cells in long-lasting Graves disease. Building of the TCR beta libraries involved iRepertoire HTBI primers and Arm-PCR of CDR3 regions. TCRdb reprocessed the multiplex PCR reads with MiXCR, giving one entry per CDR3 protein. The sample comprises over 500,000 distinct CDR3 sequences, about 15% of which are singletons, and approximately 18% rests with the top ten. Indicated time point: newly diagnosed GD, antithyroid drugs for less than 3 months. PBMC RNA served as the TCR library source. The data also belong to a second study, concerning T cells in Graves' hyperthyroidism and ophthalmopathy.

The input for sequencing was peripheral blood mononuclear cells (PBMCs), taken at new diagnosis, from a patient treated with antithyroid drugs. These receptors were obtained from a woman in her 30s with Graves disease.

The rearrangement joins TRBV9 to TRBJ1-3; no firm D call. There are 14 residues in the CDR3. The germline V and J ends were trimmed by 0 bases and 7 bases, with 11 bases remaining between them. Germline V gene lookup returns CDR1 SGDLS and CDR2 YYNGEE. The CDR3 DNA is TGTGCCAGCAGCGTAGGAATGATGGGGAACACCATATATTTT. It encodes CASSVGMMGNTIYF.

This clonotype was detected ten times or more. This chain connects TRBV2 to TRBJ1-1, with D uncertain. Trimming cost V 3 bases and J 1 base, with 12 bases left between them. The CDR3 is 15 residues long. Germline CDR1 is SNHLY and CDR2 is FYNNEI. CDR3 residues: CASSDSLLGNTEAFF. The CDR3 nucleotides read TGTGCCAGCAGTGACTCTCTTCTAGGGAACACTGAAGCTTTCTTT.

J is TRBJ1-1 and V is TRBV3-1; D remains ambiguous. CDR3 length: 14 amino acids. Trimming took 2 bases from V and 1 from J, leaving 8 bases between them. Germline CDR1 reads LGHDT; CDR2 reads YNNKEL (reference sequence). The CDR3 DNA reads TGTGCCAGCAGCCAATTGGCCGGGAACACTGAAGCTTTCTTT. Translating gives CASSQLAGNTEAFF. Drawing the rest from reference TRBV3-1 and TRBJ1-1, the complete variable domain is DTAVSQTPKYLVTQMGNDKSIKCEQNLGHDTMYWYKQDSKKFLKIMFSYNNKELIINETVPNRFSPKSPDKAHLNLHINSLELGDSAVYFCASSQLAGNTEAFFGQGTRLTVV.

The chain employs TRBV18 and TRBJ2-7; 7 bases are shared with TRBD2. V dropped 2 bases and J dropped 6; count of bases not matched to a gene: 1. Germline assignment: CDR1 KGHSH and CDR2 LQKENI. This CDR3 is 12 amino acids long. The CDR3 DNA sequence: TGTGCCAGCTCACCAGGGGAGGGCGAGCAGTACTTC. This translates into CASSPGEGEQYF.

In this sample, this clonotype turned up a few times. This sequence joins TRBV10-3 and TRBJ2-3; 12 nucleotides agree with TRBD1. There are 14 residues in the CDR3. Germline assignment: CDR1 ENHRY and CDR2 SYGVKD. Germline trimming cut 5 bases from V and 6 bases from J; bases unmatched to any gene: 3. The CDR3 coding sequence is TGTGCCATCAGTCCGGGACAGGGGGCCGATACGCAGTATTTT. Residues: CAISPGQGADTQYF.

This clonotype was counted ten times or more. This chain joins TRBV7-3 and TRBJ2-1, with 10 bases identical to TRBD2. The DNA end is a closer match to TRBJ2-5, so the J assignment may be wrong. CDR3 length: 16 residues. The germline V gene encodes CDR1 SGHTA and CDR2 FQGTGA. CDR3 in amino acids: CASSLGTSAFQETQYF. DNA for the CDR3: TGTGCCAGCAGCCTAGGGACTAGCGCCTTTCAAGAGACCCAGTACTTC.

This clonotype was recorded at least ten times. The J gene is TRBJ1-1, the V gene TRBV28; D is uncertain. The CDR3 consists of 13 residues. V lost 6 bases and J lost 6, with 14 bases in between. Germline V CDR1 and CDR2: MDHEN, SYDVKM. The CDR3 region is CASSLPRDPEAFF. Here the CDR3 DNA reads TGTGCCAGCAGCCTCCCCCGAGACCCTGAAGCTTTCTTT.

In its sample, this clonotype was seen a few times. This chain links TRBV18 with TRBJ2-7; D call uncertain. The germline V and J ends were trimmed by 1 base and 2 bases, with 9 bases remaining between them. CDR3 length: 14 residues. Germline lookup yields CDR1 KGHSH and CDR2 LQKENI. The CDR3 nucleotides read TGTGCCAGCTCACCACGTCCCATAACCTACGAGCAGTACTTC. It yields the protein CASSPRPITYEQYF.

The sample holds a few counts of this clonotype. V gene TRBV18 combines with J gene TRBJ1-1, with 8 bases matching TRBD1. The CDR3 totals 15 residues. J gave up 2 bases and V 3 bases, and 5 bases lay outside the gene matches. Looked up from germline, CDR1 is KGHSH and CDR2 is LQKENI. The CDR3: CASSPTTGVNTEAFF. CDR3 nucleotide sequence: TGTGCCAGCTCACCTACGACAGGGGTAAACACTGAAGCTTTCTTT.

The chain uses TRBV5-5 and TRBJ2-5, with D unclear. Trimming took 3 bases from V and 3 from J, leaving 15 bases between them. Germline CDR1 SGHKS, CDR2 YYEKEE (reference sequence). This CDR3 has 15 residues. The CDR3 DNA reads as TGTGCCAGCAGCTCCCCGCCGCGTTTGGAAGAGACCCAGTACTTC. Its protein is CASSSPPRLEETQYF.

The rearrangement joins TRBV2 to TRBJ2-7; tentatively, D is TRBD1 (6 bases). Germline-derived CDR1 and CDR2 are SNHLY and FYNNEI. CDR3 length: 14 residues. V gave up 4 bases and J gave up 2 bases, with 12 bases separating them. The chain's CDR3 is CASSVSRGAYEQYF. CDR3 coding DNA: TGTGCCAGCAGTGTTTCCAGGGGTGCCTACGAGCAGTACTTC.

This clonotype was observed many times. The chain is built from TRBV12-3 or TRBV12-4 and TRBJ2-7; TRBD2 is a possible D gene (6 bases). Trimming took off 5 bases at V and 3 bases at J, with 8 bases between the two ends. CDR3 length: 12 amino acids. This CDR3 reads CASSGGNYEQYF. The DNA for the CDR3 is TGTGCCAGCAGTGGGGGGAACTACGAGCAGTACTTC.

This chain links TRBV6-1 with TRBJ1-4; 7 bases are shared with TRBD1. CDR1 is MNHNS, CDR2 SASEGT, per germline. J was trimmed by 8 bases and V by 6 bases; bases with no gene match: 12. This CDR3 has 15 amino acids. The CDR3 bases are TGTGCCAGCAGCGCCGGGACAGAGAGACGCGAAAAACTGTTTTTT. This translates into CASSAGTERREKLFF.

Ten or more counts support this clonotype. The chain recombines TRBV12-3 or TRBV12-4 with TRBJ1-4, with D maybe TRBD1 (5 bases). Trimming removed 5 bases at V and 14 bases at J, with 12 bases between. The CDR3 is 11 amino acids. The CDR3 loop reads CASSQGGWLFF. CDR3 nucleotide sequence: TGTGCCAGCAGTCAGGGCGGTTGGCTGTTTTTT.

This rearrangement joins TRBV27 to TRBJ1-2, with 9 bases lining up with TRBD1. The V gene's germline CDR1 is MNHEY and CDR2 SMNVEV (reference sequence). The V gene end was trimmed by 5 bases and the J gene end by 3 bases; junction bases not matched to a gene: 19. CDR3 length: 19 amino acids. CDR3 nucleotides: TGTGCCAGCAGTCACAAACCGCCGGGACAGGGTCTTATAGACTATGGCTACACCTTC. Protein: CASSHKPPGQGLIDYGYTF.

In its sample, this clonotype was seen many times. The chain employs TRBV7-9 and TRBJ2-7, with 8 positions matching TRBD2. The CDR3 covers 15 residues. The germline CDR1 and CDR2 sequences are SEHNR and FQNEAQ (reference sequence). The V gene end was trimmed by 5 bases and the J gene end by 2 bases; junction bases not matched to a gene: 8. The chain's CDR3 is CASSAAAGAPYEQYF. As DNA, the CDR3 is TGTGCCAGCAGCGCAGCAGCGGGAGCCCCCTACGAGCAGTACTTC.

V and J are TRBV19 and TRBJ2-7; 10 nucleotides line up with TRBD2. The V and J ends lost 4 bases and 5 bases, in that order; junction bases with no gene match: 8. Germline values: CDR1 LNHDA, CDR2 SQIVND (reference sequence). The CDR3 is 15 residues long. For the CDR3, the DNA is TGTGCCAGTAGTAACACAGCGGGAGGGCCCGACGAGCAGTACTTC. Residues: CASSNTAGGPDEQYF.

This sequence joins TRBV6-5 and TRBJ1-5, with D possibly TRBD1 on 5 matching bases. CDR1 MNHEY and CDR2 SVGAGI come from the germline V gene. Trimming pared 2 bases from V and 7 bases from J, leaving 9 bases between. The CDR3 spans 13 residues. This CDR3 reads CASSYQGGQPQHF. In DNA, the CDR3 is TGTGCCAGCAGTTACCAGGGAGGACAGCCCCAGCATTTT.